The sequence of this TCR beta chain was determined in a study of long-term antiretroviral therapy in people with HIV. It was version v3.0 of the immunoSEQ assay that was run at survey level. Sequenced by immunoSEQ multiplex PCR; TCRdb stores in-frame clones only, minus some. Of fewer than 35,000 clones in the sample, about 85% were seen once. The germline gives CDR1 MNHEY, CDR2 SVGAGI. The CDR3 is 12 residues long. As concerns this clone: An end of the junction differs from the germline gene, which may be a read error.

The J gene is TRBJ2-2, the V gene TRBV6-5; D is undetermined. The sample was unsorted PBMCs, taken 3 years after starting antiretroviral therapy. The sequence came from a man aged 40-49 years with HIV. The CDR3 here is CASSLNAGELFF. The CDR3 coding sequence is TGTGCCAGCAGTTTGAACGCCGGGGAGCTGTTTTTT.